The source of this T cell receptor (beta chain) is a study of cytomegalovirus exposure and HLA in healthy donors. Findings of the study overall: The study put 150 or so TCR beta chains on its list as cytomegalovirus-associated. Rare TCR sequences dominated, though some public TCRs recurred in many donors. In vitro assays verified that three CMV-associated chains recognized CMV antigens specifically.

The CDR3 runs 16 residues. V lost 2 bases and J lost 2, with 13 bases in between. Germline lookup yields CDR1 KGHSH and CDR2 LQKENI. As for this clone: The antigen is not known.

Donors were drawn from the approximately 110-subject validation cohort, separate from the approximately 670-subject first cohort. Produced via immunoSEQ multiplex PCR; TCRdb's table is partial and in-frame only. The sample has 150,000 to 200,000 clones, 70% to 90% seen once. V gene TRBV18 combines with J gene TRBJ1-3, with TRBD1 as a possible D gene (5 bases). The specimen sequenced was PBMCs. The receptor was derived from a woman aged 18-30 years in good health and CMV-seronegative. The CDR3 DNA follows: TGTGCCAGCTCACCATCTCAGCAGGGAACTGGAAACACCATATATTTT. Residues: CASSPSQQGTGNTIYF.